Sequencing of this TCR beta chain was carried out in a study of vaccination and CD4 T cells after COVID-19. Study-wide results and caveats: The appearance of a median approximately 85% of reactive clones in convalescent patients occurred only post-vaccination.

As to this clonotype: Antigen specificity is unknown.

Treatment reported: roughly 11-day PBMC culture with coronavirus spike peptide pools or control peptides (ViraFEST assay). Germline V gene data show CDR1 as LNHNV and CDR2 as YYDKDF (reference sequence). The CDR3 covers 13 residues. Trimming took off 1 base at V and 6 bases at J, with 8 bases between the two ends. Cultured CD4+ T-cell DNA underwent Oncomine TCR Beta short-read sequencing. Using its own MiXCR run on the PCR reads, TCRdb lists one record per CDR3 protein. The sample includes about 20,000 distinct CDR3 sequences, around 63% of them seen just once. The genes are TRBV15 and TRBJ2-3; D not certain. Sequenced input: CD4+ T cells from blood, cultured in vitro. This receptor was identified in a human donor who had recovered from COVID-19. CDR3 DNA sequence: TGTGCCACCAGCAGAGGGGCGCGGGATACGCAGTATTTT. Protein sequence: CATSRGARDTQYF.